This T cell receptor beta chain was observed in a study of blood T cell repertoires in COVID-19. Profiling relied on immunoSEQ multiplex PCR, and the TCRdb table lists in-frame clones only, not all of them. The data hold approximately 120,000 clones, with more than 75% observed a single time. The TCR comes from a human donor in a cohort sampled during active COVID-19. Sequenced material: peripheral blood.

The CDR3 protein is CSVGPAYEQYF. The CDR3 bases are TGCAGCGTTGGGCCAGCCTACGAGCAGTACTTC. The genes are TRBV29-1 and TRBJ2-7, with D unclear. The CDR3 is made up of 11 amino acids. Deletions cut 4 bases from V and 2 bases from J, with 6 bases between. Germline V gives CDR1 SQVTM, CDR2 ANQGSEA.